The clone carrying this T cell receptor beta chain appeared once. Its antigen is unknown. CDR1 is WNHNN, CDR2 SYGVQD, per germline (reference sequence). The ends lost 3 bases at V and 3 bases at J; junction bases unmatched: 8. The CDR3 has 17 amino acids. The sample originates from a study of cytomegalovirus exposure and HLA in healthy donors. Study in general: Researchers previously reported finding fewer than 140 million unique TCR beta sequences from 170 million or so T cells. Whole-study findings and limits: Cytomegalovirus-associated TCR beta chains were listed, numbering some 180.

The PCR had 60 Vbeta and 13 Jbeta primers. TCRdb keeps only in-frame clones here, not all; method: immunoSEQ multiplex PCR. The sample holds about 160,000 clones, 60% to 85% seen once. The TCR sequence derives from a woman in her 30s in good health and CMV-seronegative. The rearrangement joins TRBV10-1 to TRBJ2-3, with 11 positions matching TRBD2. The sequencing input was PBMCs. The CDR3 spells CASSDPTSGDRTDTQYF. The CDR3 DNA is TGCGCCAGCAGTGATCCGACTAGCGGGGATAGGACAGATACGCAGTATTTT.